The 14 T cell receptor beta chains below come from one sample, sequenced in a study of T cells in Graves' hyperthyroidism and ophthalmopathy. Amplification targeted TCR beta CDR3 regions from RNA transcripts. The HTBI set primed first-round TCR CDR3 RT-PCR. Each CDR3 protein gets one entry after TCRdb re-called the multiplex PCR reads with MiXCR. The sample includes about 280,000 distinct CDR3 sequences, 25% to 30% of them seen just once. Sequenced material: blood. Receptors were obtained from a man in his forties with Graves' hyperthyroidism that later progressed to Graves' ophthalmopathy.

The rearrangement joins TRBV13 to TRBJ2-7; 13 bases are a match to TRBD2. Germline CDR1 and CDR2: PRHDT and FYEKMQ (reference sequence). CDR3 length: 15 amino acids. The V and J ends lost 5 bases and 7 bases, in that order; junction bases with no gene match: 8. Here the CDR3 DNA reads TGTGCCAGCAGCATCGGACTAGCGGGAGTGAAAGAGCAGTACTTC. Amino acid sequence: CASSIGLAGVKEQYF.

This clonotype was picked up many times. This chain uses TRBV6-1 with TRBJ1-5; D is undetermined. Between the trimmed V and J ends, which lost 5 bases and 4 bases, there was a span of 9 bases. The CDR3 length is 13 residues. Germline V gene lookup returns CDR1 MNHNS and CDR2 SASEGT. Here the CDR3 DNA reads TGTGCCAGCAGTATGGGAGTAAATCAGCCCCAGCATTTT. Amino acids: CASSMGVNQPQHF.

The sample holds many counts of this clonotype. CDR3 loop: CASSFPGTTGELFF. The CDR3 bases are TGTGCCAGCAGCTTCCCCGGGACCACCGGGGAGCTGTTTTTT. The chain carries TRBV7-3 and TRBJ2-2; either TRBD1 or TRBD2 may fit D (5 bases each). CDR3 length equals 14 residues. Per the germline V gene, CDR1 is SGHTA and CDR2 is FQGTGA. Trimming stripped 3 bases from V and 4 bases from J, with 9 bases between.

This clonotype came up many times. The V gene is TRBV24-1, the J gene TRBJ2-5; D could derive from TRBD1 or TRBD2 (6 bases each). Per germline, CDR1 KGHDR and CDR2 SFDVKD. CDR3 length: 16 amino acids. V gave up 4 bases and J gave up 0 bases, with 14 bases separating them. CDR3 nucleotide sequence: TGTGCCACCAGTGAGAACGGGGGACACAACCAAGAGACCCAGTACTTC. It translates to CATSENGGHNQETQYF.

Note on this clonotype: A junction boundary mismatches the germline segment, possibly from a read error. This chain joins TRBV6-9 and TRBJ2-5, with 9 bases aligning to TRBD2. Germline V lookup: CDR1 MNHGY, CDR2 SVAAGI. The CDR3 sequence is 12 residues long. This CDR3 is CASSYSGGTSHF. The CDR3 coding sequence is TGTGCCAGCAGTTACAGTGGCGGGACTAGCCACTTC.

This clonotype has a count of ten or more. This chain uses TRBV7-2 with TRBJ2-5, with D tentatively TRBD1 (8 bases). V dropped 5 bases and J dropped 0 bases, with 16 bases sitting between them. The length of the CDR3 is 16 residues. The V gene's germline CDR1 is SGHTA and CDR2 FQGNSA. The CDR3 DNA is TGTGCCAGCAGCCCCCGGACAGGGAGGGACCAAGAGACCCAGTACTTC. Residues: CASSPRTGRDQETQYF. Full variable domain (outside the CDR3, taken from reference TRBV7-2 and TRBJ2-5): GAGVSQSPSNKVTEKGKDVELRCDPISGHTALYWYRQSLGQGLEFLIYFQGNSAPDKSGLPSDRFSAERTGGSVSTLTIQRTQQEDSAVYLCASSPRTGRDQETQYFGPGTRLLVL.

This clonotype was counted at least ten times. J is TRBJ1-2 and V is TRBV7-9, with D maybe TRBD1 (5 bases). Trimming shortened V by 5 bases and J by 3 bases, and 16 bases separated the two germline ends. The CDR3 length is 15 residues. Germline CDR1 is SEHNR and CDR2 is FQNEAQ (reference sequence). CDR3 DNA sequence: TGTGCCAGCAGCCTACCGGTCCGGACACACTATGGCTACACCTTC. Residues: CASSLPVRTHYGYTF.

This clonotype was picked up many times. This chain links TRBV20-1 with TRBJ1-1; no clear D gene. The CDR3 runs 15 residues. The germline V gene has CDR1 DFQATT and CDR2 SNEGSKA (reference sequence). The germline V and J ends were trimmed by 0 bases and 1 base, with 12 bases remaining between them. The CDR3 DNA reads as TGCAGTGCTAGAGATCATTGGGGTCCGAACACTGAAGCTTTCTTT. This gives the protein CSARDHWGPNTEAFF.

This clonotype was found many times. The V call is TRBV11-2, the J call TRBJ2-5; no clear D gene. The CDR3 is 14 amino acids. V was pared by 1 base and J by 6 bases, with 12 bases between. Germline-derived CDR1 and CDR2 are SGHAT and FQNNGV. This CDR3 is CASSLVGSKQTQYF. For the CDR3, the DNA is TGTGCCAGCAGCTTAGTGGGTAGCAAGCAGACCCAGTACTTC.

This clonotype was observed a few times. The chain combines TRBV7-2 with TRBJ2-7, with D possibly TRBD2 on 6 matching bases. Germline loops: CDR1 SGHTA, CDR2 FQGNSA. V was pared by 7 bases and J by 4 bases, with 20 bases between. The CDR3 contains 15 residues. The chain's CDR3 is CASTPAGRERYEQYF. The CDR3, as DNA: TGTGCCAGCACCCCCGCCGGTCGGGAGAGGTACGAGCAGTACTTC.

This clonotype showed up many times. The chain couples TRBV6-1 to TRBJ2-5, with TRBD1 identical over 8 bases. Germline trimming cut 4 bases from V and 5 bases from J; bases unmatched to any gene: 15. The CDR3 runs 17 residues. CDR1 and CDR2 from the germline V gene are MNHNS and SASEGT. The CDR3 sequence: CASSAHLGQGAGETQYF. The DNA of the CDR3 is TGTGCCAGCAGTGCTCATTTAGGGCAGGGGGCCGGCGAGACCCAGTACTTC.

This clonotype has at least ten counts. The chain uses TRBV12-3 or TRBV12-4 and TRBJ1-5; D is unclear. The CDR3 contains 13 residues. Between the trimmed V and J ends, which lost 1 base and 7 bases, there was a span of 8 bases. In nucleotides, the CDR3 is TGTGCCAGCAGTTTAGAGGTAGGACAGCCCCAGCATTTT. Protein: CASSLEVGQPQHF.

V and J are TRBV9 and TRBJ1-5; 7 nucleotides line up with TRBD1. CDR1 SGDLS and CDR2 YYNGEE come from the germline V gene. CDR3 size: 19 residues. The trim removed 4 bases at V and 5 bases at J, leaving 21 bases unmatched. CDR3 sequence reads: CASSTRREDRTPRYQPQHF. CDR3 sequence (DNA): TGTGCCAGCAGCACCCGTAGAGAGGACAGGACTCCACGTTATCAGCCCCAGCATTTT.

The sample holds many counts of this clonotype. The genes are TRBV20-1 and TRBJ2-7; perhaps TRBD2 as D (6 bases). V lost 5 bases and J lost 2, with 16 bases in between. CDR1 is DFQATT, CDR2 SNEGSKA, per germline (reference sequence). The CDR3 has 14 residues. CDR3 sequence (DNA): TGCAGTGCTTACCGACTAGTCGGGACCTACGAGCAGTACTTC. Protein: CSAYRLVGTYEQYF.